The 2 T cell receptor beta chains below all came from one sample that was sequenced in a study of blood T cells in healthy people across ages. The second PCR ran about 6 to 12 cycles with a sample-barcoded 5' primer and J-beta primers. TCRdb recomputed calls from the 5' RACE reads with MiXCR, one row per CDR3 protein. The profile shows some 700,000 distinct CDR3 sequences, 22% of them singletons. The sequenced sample consisted of blood. The receptors stem from a man between 65 and 85 years old in good health.

This chain connects TRBV18 to TRBJ2-1; 12 positions match TRBD2. The CDR3 is 15 amino acids. Germline CDR1 KGHSH, CDR2 LQKENI. The V segment lost 6 bases and the J segment 8 bases; nucleotides outside the gene matches: 8. The CDR3 region has the DNA TGTGCCAGCTCGCAACTAGCGGGAGGTATCGATGAGCAGTTCTTC. It codes for CASSQLAGGIDEQFF.

At least ten counts were recorded for this clonotype. For the CDR3, the DNA is TGTGCCAGCAGGGAACAGATCTATAATTCACCCCTCCACTTT. Its protein is CASREQIYNSPLHF. The genes are TRBV12-3 or TRBV12-4 and TRBJ1-6; D call uncertain. V was clipped by 6 bases and J by 3 bases, with 9 bases between them. The CDR3 has 14 residues.